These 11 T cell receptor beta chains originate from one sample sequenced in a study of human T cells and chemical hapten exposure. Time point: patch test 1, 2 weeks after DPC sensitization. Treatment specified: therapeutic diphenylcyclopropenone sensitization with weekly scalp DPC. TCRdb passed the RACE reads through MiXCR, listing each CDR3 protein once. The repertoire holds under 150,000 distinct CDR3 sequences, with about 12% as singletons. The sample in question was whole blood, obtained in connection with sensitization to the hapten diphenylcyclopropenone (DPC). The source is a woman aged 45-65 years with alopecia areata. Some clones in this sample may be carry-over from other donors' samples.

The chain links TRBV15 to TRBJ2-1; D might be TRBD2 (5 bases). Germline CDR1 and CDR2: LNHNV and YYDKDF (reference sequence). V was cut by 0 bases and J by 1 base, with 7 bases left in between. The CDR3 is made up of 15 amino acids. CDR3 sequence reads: CATSRDWESYNEQFF. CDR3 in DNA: TGTGCCACCAGCAGAGATTGGGAGTCCTACAATGAGCAGTTCTTC.

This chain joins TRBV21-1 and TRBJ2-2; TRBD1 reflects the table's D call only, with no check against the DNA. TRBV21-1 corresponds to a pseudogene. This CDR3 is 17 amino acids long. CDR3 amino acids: CASSKEGRELYTGELFF. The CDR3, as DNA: TGTGCCAGCAGCAAAGAGGGGCGGGAACTCTACACCGGGGAGCTGTTTTTT.

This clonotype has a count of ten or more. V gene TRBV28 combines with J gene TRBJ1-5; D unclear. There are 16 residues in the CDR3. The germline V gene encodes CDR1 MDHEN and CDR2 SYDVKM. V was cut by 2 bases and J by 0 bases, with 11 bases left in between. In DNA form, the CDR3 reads TGTGCCAGCAGTTTACGCAAGGGTTTTAGCAATCAGCCCCAGCATTTT. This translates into CASSLRKGFSNQPQHF.

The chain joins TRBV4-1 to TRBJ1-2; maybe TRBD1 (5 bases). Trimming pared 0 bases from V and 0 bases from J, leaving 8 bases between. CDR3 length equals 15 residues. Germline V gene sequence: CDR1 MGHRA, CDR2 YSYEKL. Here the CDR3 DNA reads TGCGCCAGCAGCCAAGATTTAGGGGCTAACTATGGCTACACCTTC. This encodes CASSQDLGANYGYTF.

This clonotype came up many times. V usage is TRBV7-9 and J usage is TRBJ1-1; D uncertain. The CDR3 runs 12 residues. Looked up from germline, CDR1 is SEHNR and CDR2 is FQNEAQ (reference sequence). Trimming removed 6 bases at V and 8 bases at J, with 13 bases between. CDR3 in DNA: TGTGCCAGCAGTTTTCTCGGCCAAGAAGCTTTCTTT. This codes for CASSFLGQEAFF.

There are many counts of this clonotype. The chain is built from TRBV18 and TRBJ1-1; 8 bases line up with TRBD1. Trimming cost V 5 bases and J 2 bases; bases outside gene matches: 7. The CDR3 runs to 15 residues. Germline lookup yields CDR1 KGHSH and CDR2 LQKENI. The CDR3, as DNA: TGTGCCAGCTCAACCCGACAGGGGCAAAACACTGAAGCTTTCTTT. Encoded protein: CASSTRQGQNTEAFF.

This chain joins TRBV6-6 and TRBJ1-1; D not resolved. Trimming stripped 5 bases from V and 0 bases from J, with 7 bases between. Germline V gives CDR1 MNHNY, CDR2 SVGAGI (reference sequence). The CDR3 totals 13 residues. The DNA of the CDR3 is TGTGCCAGCAGTGACGTTATGAACACTGAAGCTTTCTTT. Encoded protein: CASSDVMNTEAFF.

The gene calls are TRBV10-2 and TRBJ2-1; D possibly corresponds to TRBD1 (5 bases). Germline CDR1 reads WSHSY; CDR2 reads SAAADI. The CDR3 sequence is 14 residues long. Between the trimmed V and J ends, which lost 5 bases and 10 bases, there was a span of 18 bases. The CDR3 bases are TGCGCCAGCAGTCCCGACGCCACCCAGGGAGAGCAGTTCTTC. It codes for CASSPDATQGEQFF.

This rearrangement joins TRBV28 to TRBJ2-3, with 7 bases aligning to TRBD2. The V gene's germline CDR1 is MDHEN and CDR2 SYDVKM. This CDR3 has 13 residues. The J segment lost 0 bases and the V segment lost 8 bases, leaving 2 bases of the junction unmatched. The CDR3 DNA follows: TGTGCCAGCCGGGACTATAGCACAGATACGCAGTATTTT. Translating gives CASRDYSTDTQYF.

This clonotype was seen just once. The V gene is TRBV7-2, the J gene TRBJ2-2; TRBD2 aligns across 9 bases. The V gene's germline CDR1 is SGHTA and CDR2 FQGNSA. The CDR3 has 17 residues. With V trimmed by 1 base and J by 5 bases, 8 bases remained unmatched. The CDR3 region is CASSLVVAGAPTGELFF. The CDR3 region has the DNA TGTGCCAGCAGCTTAGTGGTAGCGGGAGCCCCAACCGGGGAGCTGTTTTTT.

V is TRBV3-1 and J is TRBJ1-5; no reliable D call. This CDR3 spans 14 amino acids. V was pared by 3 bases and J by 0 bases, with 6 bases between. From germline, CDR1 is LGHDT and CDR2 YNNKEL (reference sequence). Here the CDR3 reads CASSQTSSNQPQHF. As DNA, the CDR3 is TGTGCCAGCAGCCAGACCTCTAGCAATCAGCCCCAGCATTTT. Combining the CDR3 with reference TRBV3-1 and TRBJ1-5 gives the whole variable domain DTAVSQTPKYLVTQMGNDKSIKCEQNLGHDTMYWYKQDSKKFLKIMFSYNNKELIINETVPNRFSPKSPDKAHLNLHINSLELGDSAVYFCASSQTSSNQPQHFGDGTRLSIL.